This passage covers 8 T cell receptor beta chains from one sample sequenced in a study of CD4 and CD8 cells across lung adenocarcinoma regions. TCRdb passed the PCR reads through MiXCR, listing each CDR3 protein once. The table includes tens of thousands of distinct CDR3 sequences, 40% to 50% detected once. Sequenced: CD8+ T cells from the center of a lung tumor. The receptors here all came from a male donor with lung adenocarcinoma. The CD4 and CD8 labels of this study may be unreliable.

This clonotype was observed many times. The chain is built from TRBV5-1 and TRBJ2-1, with TRBD2 matching over 10 bases. The CDR3 has 15 residues. J gave up 7 bases and V 0 bases, and 4 bases lay outside the gene matches. The germline V gene has CDR1 SGHRS and CDR2 YFSETQ. The CDR3 is CASSLGAGGPNEQFF. CDR3 DNA sequence: TGCGCCAGCAGCTTGGGAGCGGGAGGGCCGAATGAGCAGTTCTTC.

This clonotype was counted a single time. The genes are TRBV6-1 and TRBJ2-3; 14 positions agree with TRBD2. The junction had 3 bases not matched to a gene; V was cut back by 5 bases and J by 5 bases. CDR1 and CDR2 from the germline V gene are MNHNS and SASEGT. The CDR3 length is 15 residues. For the CDR3, the DNA is TGTGCCAGCAGTCGGACTAGCGGGGGGCTAGATACGCAGTATTTT. Translated: CASSRTSGGLDTQYF.

Of note for this clonotype: The junction and the germline gene differ at one end; a read error may be behind it. The V and J genes are TRBV10-3 and TRBJ2-5, with D possibly TRBD2 on 7 matching bases. Germline V lookup: CDR1 ENHRY, CDR2 SYGVKD. The CDR3 consists of 15 residues. The CDR3 DNA reads TGTGCCGCGGGGGACGGGGGCGGGGGCCAAGATACCCAGTACTTC. It yields the protein CAAGDGGGGQDTQYF.

V and J are TRBV10-1 and TRBJ2-1; 9 nucleotides line up with TRBD2. The end of the DNA fits TRBJ2-5 better, so the J call may be wrong. Per germline, CDR1 WNHNN and CDR2 SYGVQD (reference sequence). The CDR3 spans 14 residues. CDR3 DNA sequence: TGCGCCAGCAGTGGCGGGAGGGCCGAAGAGACCCAGTACTTC. Its translation is CASSGGRAEETQYF.

The chain links TRBV6-1 to TRBJ2-3; 13 bases are shared with TRBD2. Judging by the DNA end, TRBJ2-2 fits better; the J call may be wrong. CDR3 length: 22 amino acids. Germline V gene lookup returns CDR1 MNHNS and CDR2 SASEGT. Written as DNA, the CDR3 is TGTGCCAGCAGGGCCACCAGACCCGGGACTAGCGGGGAGGTTTGGAGCACCGATACGCTGTTTTTT. Amino acids: CASRATRPGTSGEVWSTDTLFF.

To note about this clonotype: At one end, the junction sequence differs from germline, possibly due to a read error. The chain joins TRBV27 to TRBJ2-4; TRBD2 aligns across 8 bases. The germline gives CDR1 MNHEY, CDR2 SMNVEV (reference sequence). The CDR3 spans 18 residues. Here the CDR3 DNA reads TGTGCCAGCAGTTTGCTCGGGAGGGCCCCTATAAGCACAGATATTCAGTATTTC. This translates into CASSLLGRAPISTDIQYF.

This clonotype was seen ten or more times. This chain joins TRBV4-1 and TRBJ2-1; a weak D match, TRBD1 (6 bases). The CDR3 loop spans 15 amino acids. Trimming left V 4 bases short and J 6 bases short, with 16 bases between. Germline CDR1 and CDR2: MGHRA and YSYEKL. DNA of the CDR3: TGCGCCAGCAGCCGACCGACAGGTACCACCAATGAGCAGTTCTTC. It specifies CASSRPTGTTNEQFF.

This clonotype came up many times. The CDR3, as DNA: TGTGCTAGTGGTTTTGTCCTAGCGGGAATAGCGGCCAAAAACATTCAGTACTTC. Translating gives CASGFVLAGIAAKNIQYF. The chain is built from TRBV12-5 and TRBJ2-4; TRBD2 agrees at 9 bases. The CDR3 length is 18 residues. Per the germline V gene, CDR1 is LGHNT and CDR2 is FRNRAP. With V trimmed by 3 bases and J by 1 base, 10 bases remained unmatched.